This record looks at one T cell receptor beta chain sequence and its context. Profiled with immunoSEQ multiplex PCR; TCRdb holds only in-frame clones, not every one. The sample records fewer than 500,000 clones, approximately 90% being singletons. Participants reported their clinical history, and cohort assignment relied on those reports. The length of the CDR3 is 13 residues. Deletions cut 3 bases from V and 0 bases from J, with 8 bases between. CDR1 is SQVTM and CDR2 is ANQGSEA in the germline V gene. The sample is drawn from a study of blood T cell repertoires in COVID-19. Study background: T cells, B-cell-depleted T cells, or PBMCs provided the cDNA or gDNA that served as material.

The V call is TRBV29-1, the J call TRBJ1-1; D call uncertain. This clonotype originated in a woman aged 18-29 years who had recovered from COVID-19. Sequencing was done on a sample of PBMCs or T cells enriched from blood (not recorded which). CDR3 coding DNA: TGCAGCGTTGAGAGATCCTTGAACACTGAAGCTTTCTTT. It translates to CSVERSLNTEAFF.